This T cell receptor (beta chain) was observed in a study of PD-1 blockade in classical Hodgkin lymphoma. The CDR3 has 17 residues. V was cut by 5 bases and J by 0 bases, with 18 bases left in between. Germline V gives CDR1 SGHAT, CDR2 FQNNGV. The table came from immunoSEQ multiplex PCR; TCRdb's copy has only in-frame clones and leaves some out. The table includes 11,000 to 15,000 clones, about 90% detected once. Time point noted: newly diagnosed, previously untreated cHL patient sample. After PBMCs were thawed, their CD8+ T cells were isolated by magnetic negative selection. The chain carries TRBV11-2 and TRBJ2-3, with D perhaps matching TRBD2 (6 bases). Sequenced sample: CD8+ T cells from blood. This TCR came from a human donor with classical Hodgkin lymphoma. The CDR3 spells CASSPGYGGSSTDTQYF. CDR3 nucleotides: TGTGCCAGCAGCCCTGGATATGGGGGGTCTAGCACAGATACGCAGTATTTT.